These 16 T cell receptor beta chains originate from one sample sequenced in a study of glioma-infiltrating T cells after dendritic cell vaccination. Data came from immunoSEQ multiplex PCR; TCRdb stores just in-frame clones and leaves some out. This sample yields approximately 60,000 clones, of which 86% are seen a single time; around 10% belongs to the top ten. Time point of the sample: after dendritic cell vaccination, including at tumor progression/relapse. The sequences come from blood, collected after dendritic cell vaccination. These receptors came from a human donor with glioblastoma.

This chain uses TRBV5-1 with TRBJ2-7, with 10 bases identical to TRBD1. Trimming took 5 bases from V and 5 from J; bases not matched to a gene: 10. The CDR3 contains 15 residues. Germline CDR1 reads SGHRS; CDR2 reads YFSETQ. CDR3 protein: CASRLYGDRGNEQYF. CDR3 nucleotide sequence: TGCGCCAGCAGACTGTACGGGGACAGGGGTAACGAGCAGTACTTC.

The chain combines TRBV5-1 with TRBJ2-1, with TRBD1 matching 8 bases. V lost 3 bases to trimming and J lost 0 bases; unmatched junction nucleotides: 2. Germline CDR1 and CDR2: SGHRS and YFSETQ. This CDR3 is 15 amino acids long. This CDR3 is CASSSGQVSYNEQFF. DNA of the CDR3: TGCGCCAGCAGCTCGGGACAGGTCTCCTACAATGAGCAGTTCTTC.

The genes are TRBV11-2 and TRBJ2-3; TRBD1 matches 7 bases. The junction had 8 bases not matched to a gene; V was cut back by 5 bases and J by 0 bases. The CDR3 loop spans 16 amino acids. The germline gives CDR1 SGHAT, CDR2 FQNNGV. The CDR3 DNA reads as TGTGCCAGCAGCCCCCCCTGGGACAGTAGCACAGATACGCAGTATTTT. Amino acid sequence: CASSPPWDSSTDTQYF. The full variable domain, with the rest looked up from reference TRBV11-2 and TRBJ2-3, is EAGVAQSPRYKIIEKRQSVAFWCNPISGHATLYWYQQILGQGPKLLIQFQNNGVVDDSQLPKDRFSAERLKGVDSTLKIQPAKLEDSAVYLCASSPPWDSSTDTQYFGPGTRLTVL.

The rearrangement uses TRBV7-2 and TRBJ1-1; D gene ambiguous. The CDR3 loop spans 15 amino acids. Germline assignment: CDR1 SGHTA and CDR2 FQGNSA. Trimming took 5 bases from V and 5 from J, leaving 18 bases between them. CDR3 in DNA: TGTGCCAGCAGCCCCTCCGGGAACCCCCATACTGAAGCTTTCTTT. This encodes CASSPSGNPHTEAFF.

The CDR3: CASSPLQSSAYGYTF. The CDR3 nucleotides are TGTGCCAGCAGCCCGCTACAGTCTTCGGCCTATGGCTACACCTTC. The chain joins TRBV7-2 to TRBJ1-2; D is uncertain. V was cut by 5 bases and J by 4 bases, with 17 bases left in between. CDR3 length: 15 amino acids. CDR1 SGHTA and CDR2 FQGNSA come from the germline V gene.

Points on this clone: The junction does not match germline at one end; this may be a read error. Other DNA variants within this sample encode the same CDR3. V and J are TRBV5-1 and TRBJ1-1; 9 bases map to TRBD1. The CDR3 totals 17 residues. Looked up from germline, CDR1 is SGHRS and CDR2 is YFSETQ. This CDR3 reads CASSINPGQGAGTEAFF. CDR3 coding DNA: TGCGCCAGCAGCATCAACCCGGGACAGGGTGCGGGCACTGAAGCCTTCTTT. Variable domain in full (rest from reference TRBV5-1 and TRBJ1-1): KAGVTQTPRYLIKTRGQQVTLSCSPISGHRSVSWYQQTPGQGLQFLFEYFSETQRNKGNFPGRFSGRQFSNSRSEMNVSTLELGDSALYLCASSINPGQGAGTEAFFGQGTRLTVV.

This clone was seen more than once but under ten times. The genes are TRBV18 and TRBJ2-5, with 7 bases fitting TRBD2. The CDR3 runs 16 residues. Germline trimming cut 4 bases from V and 5 bases from J; bases unmatched to any gene: 13. Germline-derived CDR1 and CDR2 are KGHSH and LQKENI. The CDR3 here is CASSRSMDGLGETQYF. The DNA for the CDR3 is TGTGCCAGCTCACGATCTATGGACGGACTAGGGGAGACCCAGTACTTC.

The CDR3 DNA reads TGTGCCAGCAGCGGGACAGATCTACACAATGAGCAGTTCTTC. This sequence encodes CASSGTDLHNEQFF. The chain combines TRBV25-1 with TRBJ2-1, with 7 bases aligning to TRBD1. This CDR3 has 14 amino acids. Germline values: CDR1 MGHDK, CDR2 SYGVNS. V was clipped by 6 bases and J by 5 bases; unmatched bases: 7.

This clone was observed a handful of times. CDR3 nucleotide sequence: TGTGCCAGCAGCTTAACAGGGGGAGATGGAGCTTTCTTT. Encoded protein: CASSLTGGDGAFF. The V call is TRBV7-8, the J call TRBJ1-1; TRBD1 aligns across 8 bases. V dropped 2 bases and J dropped 10; count of bases not matched to a gene: 6. Germline V gene data show CDR1 as SGHVS and CDR2 as FQNEAQ. This CDR3 is built from 13 residues.

The J gene is TRBJ2-3, the V gene TRBV4-3; D not certain. With 2 bases removed from V and 1 base from J, the gap between germline ends came to 16 bases. Germline assignment: CDR1 LGHNA and CDR2 YSLEER. This CDR3 region has 17 residues. CDR3 loop: CASSQSASAAGTDTQYF. The CDR3 coding sequence is TGCGCCAGCAGCCAATCCGCATCGGCGGCTGGCACAGATACGCAGTATTTT.

V usage is TRBV9 and J usage is TRBJ2-4; 11 positions agree with TRBD1. CDR1 is SGDLS, CDR2 YYNGEE, per germline. The J segment lost 3 bases and the V segment lost 5 bases, leaving 10 bases of the junction unmatched. This CDR3 contains 17 residues. CDR3 DNA: TGTGCCAGCAGTACTTACCCGGGACAGGGGGGCAAAAACATTCAGTACTTC. Translated: CASSTYPGQGGKNIQYF.

V and J are TRBV30 and TRBJ2-1; TRBD2 matches 7 bases. Losses at the gene ends were 0 bases for V and 6 bases for J; bases not matched to a gene: 5. Per germline, CDR1 GTSNPN and CDR2 SVGIG (reference sequence). The CDR3 runs 14 residues. CDR3 sequence reads: CAWSVGLRGNEQFF. CDR3 coding DNA: TGTGCCTGGAGTGTGGGACTAAGGGGCAATGAGCAGTTCTTC.

V and J are TRBV21-1 and TRBJ2-3; the tabulated D call, TRBD2, remains unverified against the DNA. TRBV21-1 represents a pseudogene. The CDR3 runs to 16 residues. The CDR3 region is CASSLGGARPQDTQYF. The CDR3 DNA reads as TGTGCCAGCAGCCTGGGGGGAGCACGCCCCCAAGATACGCAGTATTTT.

The V and J genes are TRBV11-3 and TRBJ2-5; maybe TRBD2 (5 bases). Germline CDR1 and CDR2: SGHNT and YENEEA. With 1 base removed from V and 5 bases from J, the gap between germline ends came to 11 bases. The CDR3 totals 14 residues. The DNA for the CDR3 is TGTGCCAGCAGCTTAGTGCCCCGAGGGGAGACCCAGTACTTC. Translation: CASSLVPRGETQYF.

The chain has TRBV18 and TRBJ2-2; possible D gene TRBD1, 5 bases. Trimming pared 3 bases from V and 0 bases from J, leaving 11 bases between. The length of the CDR3 is 16 residues. Looked up from germline, CDR1 is KGHSH and CDR2 is LQKENI. DNA for the CDR3: TGTGCCAGCTCACCTCAGGCAGGGACGAACACCGGGGAGCTGTTTTTT. This translates into CASSPQAGTNTGELFF.

The chain couples TRBV10-3 to TRBJ1-4, with D maybe TRBD1 (5 bases). From germline, CDR1 is ENHRY and CDR2 SYGVKD. The V and J ends lost 7 bases and 4 bases respectively, with 19 bases between them. The CDR3 runs 16 residues. The CDR3 sequence is CAINIQGVSVNEKLFF. The CDR3 region has the DNA TGTGCCATCAACATACAAGGGGTTTCGGTTAATGAAAAACTGTTTTTT.